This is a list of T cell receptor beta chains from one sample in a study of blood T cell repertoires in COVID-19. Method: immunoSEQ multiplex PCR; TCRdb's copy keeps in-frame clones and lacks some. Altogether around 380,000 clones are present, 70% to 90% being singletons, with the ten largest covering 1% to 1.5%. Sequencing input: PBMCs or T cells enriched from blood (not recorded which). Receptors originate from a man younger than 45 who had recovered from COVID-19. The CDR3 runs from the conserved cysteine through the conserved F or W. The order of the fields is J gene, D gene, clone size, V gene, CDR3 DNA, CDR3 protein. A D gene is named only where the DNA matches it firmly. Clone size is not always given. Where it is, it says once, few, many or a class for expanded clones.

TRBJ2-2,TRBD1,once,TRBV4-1,TGCGCCAGCAGCCAGGGGACAGGAGGCGGGGAGCTGTTTTTT,CASSQGTGGGELFF
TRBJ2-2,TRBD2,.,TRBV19,TGTGCCAACGATTTAGCGGGGCCCGCCGGGGAGCTGTTTTTT,CANDLAGPAGELFF
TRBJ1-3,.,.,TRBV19,TGTGCCAGCGGACAGCTCTCTGGAAACACCATATATTTT,CASGQLSGNTIYF
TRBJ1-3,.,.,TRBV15,TGTGCCACCAGCAGAGGGTACGGGGACTCTGGAAACACCATATATTTT,CATSRGYGDSGNTIYF
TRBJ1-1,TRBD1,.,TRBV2,TGTGCCTGCGGGGACAGGCAGAACACTGAAGCTTTCTTT,CACGDRQNTEAFF
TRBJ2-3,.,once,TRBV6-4,TGTGCCAGCAGTGACACCGGGACACCAGATACGCAGTATTTT,CASSDTGTPDTQYF
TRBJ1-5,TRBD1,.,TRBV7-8,TGTGCCAGCAGCTTAGATCAGGGGGCGAGCAATCAGCCCCAGCATTTT,CASSLDQGASNQPQHF
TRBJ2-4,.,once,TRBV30,TGTGCCTGGAGTGTACAGGCAGCAGGAAAAAACATTCAGTACTTC,CAWSVQAAGKNIQYF
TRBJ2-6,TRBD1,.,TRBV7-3,TGTGCCAGCAGCCCAATGGGACAGGGGGGCTCTGGGGCCAACGTCCTGACTTTC,CASSPMGQGGSGANVLTF
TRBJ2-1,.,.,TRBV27,TGTGCCAGCAGTTTATCTAACGGGTACAATGAGCAGTTCTTC,CASSLSNGYNEQFF
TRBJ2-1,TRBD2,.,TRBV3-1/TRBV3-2,TGTGCCAGCAGCCCAGGACTAGCGGTGAATGAGCAGTTCTTC,CASSPGLAVNEQFF
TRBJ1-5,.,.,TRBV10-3,TGTGCCATCAGTGACTTTGGCAATCAGCCCCAGCATTTT,CAISDFGNQPQHF
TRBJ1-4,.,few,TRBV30,TGTGCCTGGAGCCCACAGGGCGGAGAAAAACTGTTTTTT,CAWSPQGGEKLFF
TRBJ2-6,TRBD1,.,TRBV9,TGTGCCAGCAGCGTATCCGGGACAGTGGTAAACGTCCTGACTTTC,CASSVSGTVVNVLTF
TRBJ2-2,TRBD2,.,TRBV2,TGTGCCAGCAATCCTAGCGGGGGGCTCACCGGGGAGCTGTTTTTT,CASNPSGGLTGELFF
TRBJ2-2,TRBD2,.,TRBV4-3,TGCGCCAGCAGCCAAGATGGTGGGCTAGCGGGCGCCGGGGAGCTGTTTTTT,CASSQDGGLAGAGELFF
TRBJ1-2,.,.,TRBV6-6,TGTGCCAGCAGTTACTCCGGGCGGGAAGGTAACTATGGCTACACCTTC,CASSYSGREGNYGYTF
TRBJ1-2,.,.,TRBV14,TGTGCCAGCAGCCAAGACGGACAGAGCTATGGCTACACCTTC,CASSQDGQSYGYTF
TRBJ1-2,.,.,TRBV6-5,TGTGCCAGCAGTACTCAGGGACTTATCCGCTATGGCTACACCTTC,CASSTQGLIRYGYTF
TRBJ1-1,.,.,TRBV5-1,TGCGCCAGCAGCACCGAAGACAGTGCGGACACTGAAGCTTTCTTT,CASSTEDSADTEAFF
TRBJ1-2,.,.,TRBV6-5,TGTGCCAGCAGTTACTCGAGGGCAGCCTATGGCTACACCTTC,CASSYSRAAYGYTF
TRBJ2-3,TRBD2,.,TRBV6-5,TGTGCCAGCAGGGAGCGGGGGCGGGGTACGCAGTATTTT,CASRERGRGTQYF
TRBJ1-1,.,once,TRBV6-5,TGTGCCAGCAGTTACGGCCTCGTGCGGGAAACTGAAGCTTTCTTT,CASSYGLVRETEAFF
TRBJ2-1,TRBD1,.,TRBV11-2,TGTGCCAGCAGCTTGACAGGGCGGGAGCAGTTCTTC,CASSLTGREQFF
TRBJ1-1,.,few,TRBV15,TGTGCCACCAGCGTCCGGGACAACTACAACACTGAAGCTTTCTTT,CATSVRDNYNTEAFF
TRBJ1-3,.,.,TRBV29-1,TGCAGCGTTGAGACAACTGGAAACACCATATATTTT,CSVETTGNTIYF
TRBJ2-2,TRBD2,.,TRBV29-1,TGCAGCGCACGGGGACTAGCGGGGGCCCCCGGGGAGCTGTTTTTT,CSARGLAGAPGELFF